The next 23 T cell receptor beta chains were all read from a single sample in a study of blood T cell repertoires in COVID-19. The protocol was immunoSEQ multiplex PCR, while the TCRdb copy is restricted to in-frame clones and leaves out a portion. Among about 190,000 clones listed, about 81% were seen once. Sequencing input: peripheral blood. Source of these receptors: a woman older than 75 with COVID-19, enrolled during active disease.

This chain connects TRBV19 to TRBJ1-2; D remains ambiguous. Germline V lookup: CDR1 LNHDA, CDR2 SQIVND (reference sequence). The CDR3 extends over 13 amino acids. V lost 1 base and J 2 bases, leaving 5 bases between the germline ends. CDR3 nucleotides: TGTGCCAGTAGTATAGGGGCAAACTATGGCTACACCTTC. Protein sequence: CASSIGANYGYTF.

The rearrangement links TRBV3-1 (or the pseudogene TRBV3-2) to TRBJ1-2; 9 nucleotides agree with TRBD1. Germline V gene data show CDR1 as LGHDT and CDR2 as YNNKEL (reference sequence). CDR3 length: 15 amino acids. Trimming removed 4 bases from V and 3 bases from J; junction bases left unmatched: 6. The CDR3 loop is CASSLTGGADYGYTF. The CDR3 DNA is TGTGCCAGCAGCCTAACAGGGGGCGCGGACTATGGCTACACCTTC.

In this sample, this clone turned up a few times. The chain has TRBV27 and TRBJ2-1, with 12 bases aligning to TRBD2. There are 16 residues in the CDR3. In germline, CDR1 is MNHEY, CDR2 SMNVEV (reference sequence). V was clipped by 3 bases and J by 7 bases; unmatched bases: 7. Here the CDR3 reads CASSFGLAGLVNEQFF. The CDR3 nucleotides are TGTGCCAGCAGTTTCGGACTAGCGGGACTAGTTAATGAGCAGTTCTTC.

The V call is TRBV5-1, the J call TRBJ2-3; 8 positions match TRBD2. CDR1 and CDR2 from the germline V gene are SGHRS and YFSETQ. V was pared by 4 bases and J by 5 bases, with 12 bases of the junction left unmatched. This CDR3 spans 16 amino acids. For the CDR3, the DNA is TGCGCCAGCAGCCCCCGGACTAGCCTGGGAGGAGATACGCAGTATTTT. Translation: CASSPRTSLGGDTQYF.

This chain links TRBV28 with TRBJ1-4; D remains ambiguous. Germline V gives CDR1 MDHEN, CDR2 SYDVKM. This CDR3 has 13 amino acids. Trimming took off 3 bases at V and 11 bases at J, with 13 bases between the two ends. The CDR3 DNA sequence: TGTGCCAGCAGTTTGGAAACCCCAGGCAAACTGTTTTTT. It translates to CASSLETPGKLFF.

This rearrangement joins TRBV7-8 to TRBJ1-1, with D perhaps TRBD1 (5 bases). The CDR3 sequence is 16 residues long. V lost 3 bases to trimming and J lost 3 bases, with 17 bases between them. The germline gives CDR1 SGHVS, CDR2 FQNEAQ. CDR3 coding DNA: TGTGCCAGCAGCTTTCCGATGGGAGGGGAGGACACTGAAGCTTTCTTT. This encodes CASSFPMGGEDTEAFF.

This clone appeared once. V gene TRBV5-4 combines with J gene TRBJ2-5, with 8 bases identical to TRBD2. The CDR3 sequence is 16 residues long. In germline, CDR1 is SGHNT, CDR2 YYREEE (reference sequence). Trimming cost V 0 bases and J 4 bases; bases outside gene matches: 8. The CDR3 is CASSLEVAGLRETQYF. In DNA, the CDR3 is TGTGCCAGCAGCTTGGAAGTAGCGGGGTTAAGAGAGACCCAGTACTTC.

Regarding this clone: At one end, the junction sequence differs from germline, possibly due to a read error. The genes are TRBV9 and TRBJ1-6; D unresolved. Germline CDR1 reads SGDLS; CDR2 reads YYNGEE. This CDR3 is 12 amino acids long. The CDR3 is CASSTYNSPLHF. CDR3 DNA sequence: TGTGCCAGCAGCACCTACAATTCACCCCTCCACTTT.

The chain couples TRBV6-5 to TRBJ2-3; D gene uncertain. From germline, CDR1 is MNHEY and CDR2 SVGAGI. Trimming cost V 10 bases and J 3 bases, with 11 bases left between them. The CDR3 has 12 residues. This chain's CDR3 is CATPTGTDTQYF. For the CDR3, the DNA is TGTGCCACCCCCACCGGGACAGATACGCAGTATTTT.

The chain carries TRBV5-1 and TRBJ1-2, with unresolved D. Germline loops: CDR1 SGHRS, CDR2 YFSETQ. The CDR3 has 14 amino acids. With 0 bases removed from V and 4 bases from J, the gap between germline ends came to 10 bases. CDR3 sequence: CASSLALPGYGYTF. CDR3 in DNA: TGCGCCAGCAGCTTGGCCCTTCCGGGCTATGGCTACACCTTC.

The V gene is TRBV19, the J gene TRBJ2-5, with D possibly being TRBD1 (5 bases). CDR1 and CDR2 from the germline V gene are LNHDA and SQIVND (reference sequence). The V end was cut by 5 bases, the J end by 5 bases, with 12 bases between. The CDR3 covers 13 residues. The CDR3 DNA reads as TGTGCCAGTAGTCGCCAGGGTATGGAGACCCAGTACTTC. Its protein product is CASSRQGMETQYF.

The chain carries TRBV29-1 and TRBJ2-2; tentative D call: TRBD1 (6 bases). The germline CDR1 and CDR2 sequences are SQVTM and ANQGSEA. The CDR3 consists of 13 residues. Between the trimmed V and J ends, which lost 7 bases and 3 bases, there was a span of 12 bases. CDR3 sequence: CSAMDRYTGELFF. CDR3 bases: TGCAGCGCGATGGACAGATACACCGGGGAGCTGTTTTTT.

The chain couples TRBV5-4 to TRBJ1-1, with TRBD1 matching 10 bases. V trimming: 4 bases; J trimming: 7 bases; junction bases outside the gene matches: 7. The CDR3 sequence is 14 residues long. Germline V CDR1 and CDR2: SGHNT, YYREEE (reference sequence). The CDR3 region is CASSTGQGPGEAFF. The CDR3 DNA follows: TGTGCCAGCAGCACGGGACAGGGGCCGGGTGAAGCTTTCTTT.

This clone was recorded once. The chain recombines TRBV13 with TRBJ2-3, with 12 positions matching TRBD2. J gave up 5 bases and V 1 base, and 1 base lay outside the gene matches. The CDR3 runs to 15 residues. The germline gives CDR1 PRHDT, CDR2 FYEKMQ (reference sequence). CDR3 in DNA: TGTGCCAGCAGCTTAGTGACTAGCGGGGGAGATACGCAGTATTTT. This sequence encodes CASSLVTSGGDTQYF.

This clone was counted a few times. The rearrangement joins TRBV5-1 to TRBJ2-3; D is possibly TRBD1 (6 bases). CDR3 length: 13 amino acids. Germline V lookup: CDR1 SGHRS, CDR2 YFSETQ. Between the trimmed V and J ends, which lost 4 bases and 3 bases, there was a span of 9 bases. CDR3: CASSEQGTDTQYF. The CDR3 DNA is TGCGCCAGCAGCGAACAGGGAACAGATACGCAGTATTTT.

The CDR3 here is CASTKGGASGVLNSYNEQFF. CDR3 sequence (DNA): TGTGCCAGCACCAAGGGGGGAGCTAGCGGGGTTTTAAACTCCTACAATGAGCAGTTCTTC. The chain employs TRBV2 and TRBJ2-1, with TRBD2 matching over 9 bases. CDR1 is SNHLY, CDR2 FYNNEI, per germline. This CDR3 spans 20 amino acids. V shed 7 bases, J shed 0 bases, and the junction held 19 bases outside the gene matches.

The V and J genes are TRBV5-6 and TRBJ1-2; D is unclear. Per germline, CDR1 SGHDT and CDR2 YYEEEE. Trimming cost V 4 bases and J 5 bases, with 18 bases left between them. The CDR3 extends over 15 amino acids. The CDR3 coding sequence is TGTGCCAGCAGCGCCTCACCTACCCGGCGGTATGGCTACACCTTC. Translated, it gives CASSASPTRRYGYTF.

The chain joins TRBV6-1 to TRBJ2-7, with D tentatively TRBD2 (5 bases). CDR1 and CDR2 (germline): MNHNS, SASEGT. The CDR3 has 14 residues. Deletions cut 1 base from V and 3 bases from J, with 10 bases between. CDR3 DNA: TGTGCCAGCAGTGAAGTGGAGGTGGACTACGAGCAGTACTTC. Protein product: CASSEVEVDYEQYF.

The chain combines TRBV5-4 with TRBJ1-1, with D possibly TRBD1 on 6 matching bases. The CDR3 consists of 18 residues. Germline CDR1 SGHNT, CDR2 YYREEE (reference sequence). V was trimmed by 4 bases and J by 1 base, leaving 23 bases between them. The CDR3 coding sequence is TGTGCCAGCAGCCCTGGTACCCCGGGGGGCGGGCGGAACACTGAAGCTTTCTTT. It yields the protein CASSPGTPGGGRNTEAFF. The full variable domain, completed using reference TRBV5-4 and TRBJ1-1, is ETGVTQSPTHLIKTRGQQVTLRCSSQSGHNTVSWYQQALGQGPQFIFQYYREEENGRGNFPPRFSGLQFPNYSSELNVNALELDDSALYLCASSPGTPGGGRNTEAFFGQGTRLTVV.

The V and J genes are TRBV9 and TRBJ1-3; TRBD1 matches 9 bases. This CDR3 spans 15 amino acids. Germline assignment: CDR1 SGDLS and CDR2 YYNGEE. V was clipped by 4 bases and J by 3 bases; unmatched bases: 5. CDR3 in DNA: TGTGCCAGCAGCCCAGGGACAGGGCTTGGAAACACCATATATTTT. It translates to CASSPGTGLGNTIYF.

This clone was counted a single time. The chain recombines TRBV6-5 with TRBJ2-5, with TRBD2 identical over 8 bases. V shed 6 bases, J shed 1 base, and the junction held 1 base outside the gene matches. Germline V CDR1 and CDR2: MNHEY, SVGAGI. The CDR3 covers 13 residues. This CDR3 reads CASRTSGQETQYF. The CDR3 region has the DNA TGTGCCAGCAGAACTAGCGGCCAAGAGACCCAGTACTTC.

The rearrangement joins TRBV19 to TRBJ2-1, with D hard to call. Deletions cut 5 bases from V and 8 bases from J, with 10 bases between. The CDR3 loop spans 12 amino acids. Germline V gene sequence: CDR1 LNHDA, CDR2 SQIVND (reference sequence). The CDR3 reads CASSPQADEQFF. CDR3 coding DNA: TGTGCCAGTAGTCCCCAGGCCGATGAGCAGTTCTTC.

The chain recombines TRBV13 with TRBJ2-3; 12 bases align to TRBD1. The ends lost 3 bases at V and 6 bases at J; junction bases unmatched: 4. The CDR3 consists of 15 residues. Germline loops: CDR1 PRHDT, CDR2 FYEKMQ (reference sequence). Here the CDR3 reads CASSFRDRGRDTQYF. The CDR3 bases are TGTGCCAGCAGCTTTCGGGACAGGGGGCGGGATACGCAGTATTTT. Based on the CDR3 plus reference TRBV13 and TRBJ2-3, the full variable domain is AAGVIQSPRHLIKEKRETATLKCYPIPRHDTVYWYQQGPGQDPQFLISFYEKMQSDKGSIPDRFSAQQFSDYHSELNMSSLELGDSALYFCASSFRDRGRDTQYFGPGTRLTVL.